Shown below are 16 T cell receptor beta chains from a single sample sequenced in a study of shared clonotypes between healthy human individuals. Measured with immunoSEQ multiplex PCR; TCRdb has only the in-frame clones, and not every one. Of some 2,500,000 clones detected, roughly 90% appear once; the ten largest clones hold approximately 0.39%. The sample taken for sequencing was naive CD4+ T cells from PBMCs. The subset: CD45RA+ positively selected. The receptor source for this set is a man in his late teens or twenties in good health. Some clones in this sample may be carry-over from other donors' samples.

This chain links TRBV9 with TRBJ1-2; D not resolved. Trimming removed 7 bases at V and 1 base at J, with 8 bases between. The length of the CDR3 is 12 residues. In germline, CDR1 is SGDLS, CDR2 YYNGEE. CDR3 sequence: CASSGINYGYTF. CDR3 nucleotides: TGTGCCAGCTCCGGGATTAACTATGGCTACACCTTC.

CDR3 sequence (DNA): TGCGCCAGCAGCTTGGGTAGCGCAGGTCACCAAGAGACCCAGTACTTC. Translation: CASSLGSAGHQETQYF. The chain has TRBV5-1 and TRBJ2-5; D might be TRBD2 (5 bases). CDR3 size: 16 residues. Germline assignment: CDR1 SGHRS and CDR2 YFSETQ. The V gene lost 0 bases and the J gene lost 0 bases, with 12 bases spanning the gap.

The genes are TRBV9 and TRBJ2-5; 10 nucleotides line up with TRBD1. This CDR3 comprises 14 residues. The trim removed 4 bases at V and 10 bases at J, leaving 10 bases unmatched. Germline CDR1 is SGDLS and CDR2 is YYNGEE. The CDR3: CASSPRTGGGSQYF. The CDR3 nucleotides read TGTGCCAGCAGCCCGAGGACAGGGGGAGGAAGCCAGTACTTC.

The DNA for the CDR3 is TGTGCCAGCAGCCGGGACATTCGAGGCTACACCTTC. As protein: CASSRDIRGYTF. V is TRBV28 and J is TRBJ1-2; the D gene is possibly TRBD1 (6 bases). The V end lost 6 bases, the J end lost 8 bases, and 13 bases lay between the germline ends. Germline V gene lookup returns CDR1 MDHEN and CDR2 SYDVKM. CDR3 length: 12 residues.

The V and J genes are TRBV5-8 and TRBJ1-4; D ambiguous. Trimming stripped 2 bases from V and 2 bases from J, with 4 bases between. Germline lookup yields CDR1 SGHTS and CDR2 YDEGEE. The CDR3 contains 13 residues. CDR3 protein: CASSFKTNEKLFF. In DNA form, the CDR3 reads TGTGCCAGCAGCTTCAAGACTAATGAAAAACTGTTTTTT.

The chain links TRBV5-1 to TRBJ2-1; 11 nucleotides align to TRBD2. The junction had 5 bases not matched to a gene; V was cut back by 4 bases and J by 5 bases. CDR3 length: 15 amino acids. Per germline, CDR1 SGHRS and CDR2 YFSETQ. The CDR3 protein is CASSRGLADDNEQFF. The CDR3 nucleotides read TGCGCCAGCAGCAGGGGACTAGCGGACGACAATGAGCAGTTCTTC.

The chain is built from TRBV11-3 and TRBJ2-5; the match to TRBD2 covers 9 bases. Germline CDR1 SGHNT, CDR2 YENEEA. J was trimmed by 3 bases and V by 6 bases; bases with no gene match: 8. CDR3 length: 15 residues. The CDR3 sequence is CASSPGGRDKETQYF. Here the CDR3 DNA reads TGTGCCAGCAGTCCCGGCGGGAGGGATAAAGAGACCCAGTACTTC.

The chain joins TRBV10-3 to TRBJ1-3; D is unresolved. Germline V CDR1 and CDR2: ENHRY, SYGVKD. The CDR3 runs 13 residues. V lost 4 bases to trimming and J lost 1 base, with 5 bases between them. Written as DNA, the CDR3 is TGTGCCATCAGTGGGGGTTCTGGAAACACCATATATTTT. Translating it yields CAISGGSGNTIYF.

The CDR3 is CASSQDAGVWEGAYEQYF. The CDR3 nucleotides read TGTGCCAGCAGCCAAGATGCCGGAGTGTGGGAAGGCGCCTACGAGCAGTACTTC. J is TRBJ2-7 and V is TRBV4-2; D is unclear. CDR3 length: 18 amino acids. The germline V gene has CDR1 LGHNA and CDR2 YNFKEQ. V lost 0 bases to trimming and J lost 2 bases, with 20 bases between them.

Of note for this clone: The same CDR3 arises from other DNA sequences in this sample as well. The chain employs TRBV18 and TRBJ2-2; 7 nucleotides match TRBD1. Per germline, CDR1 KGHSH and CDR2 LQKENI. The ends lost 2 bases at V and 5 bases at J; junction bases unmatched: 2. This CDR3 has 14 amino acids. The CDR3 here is CASSPIQGTGELFF. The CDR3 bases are TGTGCCAGCTCACCAATACAGGGGACCGGGGAGCTGTTTTTT.

This CDR3 is CASSLYRAVYGYTF. The CDR3 nucleotides are TGTGCCAGCAGTTTATACAGGGCAGTCTATGGCTACACCTTC. The chain couples TRBV28 to TRBJ1-2, with a tentative D call TRBD1 (6 bases). The CDR3 runs 14 residues. From germline, CDR1 is MDHEN and CDR2 SYDVKM. V was pared by 1 base and J by 4 bases, with 10 bases between.

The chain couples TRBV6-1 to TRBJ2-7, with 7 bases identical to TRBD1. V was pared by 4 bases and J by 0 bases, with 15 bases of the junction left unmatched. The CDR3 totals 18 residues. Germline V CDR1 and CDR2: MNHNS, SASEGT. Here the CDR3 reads CASSVGPDFGTASYEQYF. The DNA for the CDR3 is TGTGCCAGCAGTGTTGGTCCGGACTTTGGGACAGCCTCCTACGAGCAGTACTTC.

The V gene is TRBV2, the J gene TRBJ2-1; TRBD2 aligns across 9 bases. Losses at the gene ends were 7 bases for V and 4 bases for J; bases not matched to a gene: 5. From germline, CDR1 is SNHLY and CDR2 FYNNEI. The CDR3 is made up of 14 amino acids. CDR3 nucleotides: TGTGCCAGCACCGGGACTAGCACATACAATGAGCAGTTCTTC. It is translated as CASTGTSTYNEQFF.

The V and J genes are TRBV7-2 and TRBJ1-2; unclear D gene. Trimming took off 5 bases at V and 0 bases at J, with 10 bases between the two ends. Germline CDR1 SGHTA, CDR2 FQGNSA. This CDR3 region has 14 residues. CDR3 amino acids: CASSHRGANYGYTF. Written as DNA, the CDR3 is TGTGCCAGCAGCCACCGGGGAGCTAACTATGGCTACACCTTC.

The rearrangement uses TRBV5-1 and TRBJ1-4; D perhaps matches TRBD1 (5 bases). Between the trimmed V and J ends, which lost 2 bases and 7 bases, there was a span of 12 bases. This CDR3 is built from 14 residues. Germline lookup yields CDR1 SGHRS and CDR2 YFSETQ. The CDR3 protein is CASSLVRESEKLFF. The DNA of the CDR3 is TGCGCCAGCAGCTTAGTCAGGGAGAGTGAAAAACTGTTTTTT.

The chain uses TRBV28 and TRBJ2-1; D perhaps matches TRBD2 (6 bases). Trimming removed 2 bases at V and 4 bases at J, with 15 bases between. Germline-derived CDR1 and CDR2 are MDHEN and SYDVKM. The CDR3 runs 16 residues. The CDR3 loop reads CASSLISGGAYNEQFF. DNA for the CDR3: TGTGCCAGCAGTTTAATCTCCGGCGGGGCTTACAATGAGCAGTTCTTC.